The 10 T cell receptor beta chains presented below share a single source sample, sequenced in a study of T cell responses to AZD1222 COVID-19 vaccine. Clones were sequenced by immunoSEQ multiplex PCR, and TCRdb holds only the in-frame ones, with some missing. The sample has around 78,000 clones, roughly 88% seen once. Sequences were derived from peripheral blood, sampled 28 days after the second AZD1222 dose. All receptors derive from an adult who received the AZD1222 COVID-19 vaccine.

The chain uses TRBV24-1 and TRBJ2-7; no firm D call. The V end lost 1 base, the J end lost 1 base, and 16 bases lay between the germline ends. Per germline, CDR1 KGHDR and CDR2 SFDVKD. The CDR3 is 17 residues long. CDR3 sequence reads: CATSDFKGSSNSYEQYF. CDR3 DNA: TGTGCCACCAGTGATTTTAAGGGCAGTTCAAATTCCTACGAGCAGTACTTC.

The rearrangement joins TRBV6-5 to TRBJ2-3; TRBD1 matches at 9 bases. CDR1 is MNHEY and CDR2 is SVGAGI in the germline V gene. The CDR3 sequence is 15 residues long. After removal of 5 bases from V and 1 base from J, the junction contained 4 bases not matched to a gene. The CDR3 spells CASSPGTGRTDTQYF. CDR3 DNA: TGTGCCAGCAGTCCTGGGACAGGGCGCACAGATACGCAGTATTTT.

The V gene is TRBV4-3, the J gene TRBJ1-2; D is unclear. Germline CDR1 is LGHNA and CDR2 is YSLEER. The CDR3 is 13 residues long. V gave up 1 base and J gave up 4 bases, with 7 bases separating them. The CDR3 sequence is CASSQVGLYGYTF. DNA for the CDR3: TGCGCCAGCAGCCAAGTAGGGCTCTATGGCTACACCTTC.

The chain recombines TRBV11-2 with TRBJ2-1; 9 nucleotides agree with TRBD2. Germline V gene lookup returns CDR1 SGHAT and CDR2 FQNNGV. V shed 4 bases, J shed 4 bases, and the junction held 5 bases outside the gene matches. The CDR3 has 15 amino acids. The CDR3 sequence: CASSSSSGEYNEQFF. CDR3 DNA sequence: TGTGCCAGCAGCTCGTCTAGCGGGGAATACAATGAGCAGTTCTTC.

The V call is TRBV28, the J call TRBJ1-1; D gene ambiguous. Trimming took 2 bases from V and 2 from J, leaving 12 bases between them. Germline assignment: CDR1 MDHEN and CDR2 SYDVKM. This CDR3 comprises 15 residues. The CDR3 loop reads CASSLAGRSNTEAFF. The CDR3 DNA reads TGTGCCAGCAGTTTAGCCGGCAGGAGCAACACTGAAGCTTTCTTT. Based on the CDR3 plus reference TRBV28 and TRBJ1-1, the full variable domain is DVKVTQSSRYLVKRTGEKVFLECVQDMDHENMFWYRQDPGLGLRLIYFSYDVKMKEKGDIPEGYSVSREKKERFSLILESASTNQTSMYLCASSLAGRSNTEAFFGQGTRLTVV.

This clone has just one count. V and J are TRBV5-6 and TRBJ1-3; no firm D call. Germline CDR1 and CDR2: SGHDT and YYEEEE. The V end lost 2 bases, the J end lost 8 bases, and 8 bases lay between the germline ends. The CDR3 spans 12 residues. The chain's CDR3 is CASSLSGDTIYF. The CDR3 DNA reads TGTGCCAGCAGCTTATCGGGCGACACCATATATTTT.

The chain joins TRBV28 to TRBJ1-2, with TRBD1 matching over 8 bases. Germline assignment: CDR1 MDHEN and CDR2 SYDVKM. This CDR3 spans 12 amino acids. The ends lost 10 bases at V and 8 bases at J; junction bases unmatched: 9. The DNA of the CDR3 is TGTGCCACCCCGGACAGGGTGCGAGGCTACACCTTC. It is translated as CATPDRVRGYTF.

The chain uses TRBV5-1 and TRBJ2-7; no definite D call. Trimming shortened V by 4 bases and J by 4 bases, and 15 bases separated the two germline ends. Looked up from germline, CDR1 is SGHRS and CDR2 is YFSETQ. This CDR3 comprises 14 residues. The chain's CDR3 is CASSPQSVGYEQYF. The CDR3 DNA follows: TGCGCCAGCAGCCCCCAGAGCGTTGGGTACGAGCAGTACTTC.

The chain carries TRBV19 and TRBJ2-5, with 12 bases fitting TRBD1. V lost 3 bases, J lost 5 bases, and 4 bases stayed unmatched. The CDR3 is 15 residues long. Germline-derived CDR1 and CDR2 are LNHDA and SQIVND (reference sequence). The chain's CDR3 is CASSIGTGGRETQYF. As DNA, the CDR3 is TGTGCCAGTAGTATTGGGACAGGGGGCCGGGAGACCCAGTACTTC.

The V and J genes are TRBV3-1 (or the pseudogene TRBV3-2) and TRBJ2-7; TRBD2 might be the D (6 bases). The germline V gene encodes CDR1 LGHDT and CDR2 YNNKEL (reference sequence). The V end lost 0 bases, the J end lost 6 bases, and 9 bases lay between the germline ends. This CDR3 contains 13 residues. The CDR3 sequence is CASSQDLGGEQYF. CDR3 bases: TGTGCCAGCAGCCAAGATTTGGGGGGCGAGCAGTACTTC.